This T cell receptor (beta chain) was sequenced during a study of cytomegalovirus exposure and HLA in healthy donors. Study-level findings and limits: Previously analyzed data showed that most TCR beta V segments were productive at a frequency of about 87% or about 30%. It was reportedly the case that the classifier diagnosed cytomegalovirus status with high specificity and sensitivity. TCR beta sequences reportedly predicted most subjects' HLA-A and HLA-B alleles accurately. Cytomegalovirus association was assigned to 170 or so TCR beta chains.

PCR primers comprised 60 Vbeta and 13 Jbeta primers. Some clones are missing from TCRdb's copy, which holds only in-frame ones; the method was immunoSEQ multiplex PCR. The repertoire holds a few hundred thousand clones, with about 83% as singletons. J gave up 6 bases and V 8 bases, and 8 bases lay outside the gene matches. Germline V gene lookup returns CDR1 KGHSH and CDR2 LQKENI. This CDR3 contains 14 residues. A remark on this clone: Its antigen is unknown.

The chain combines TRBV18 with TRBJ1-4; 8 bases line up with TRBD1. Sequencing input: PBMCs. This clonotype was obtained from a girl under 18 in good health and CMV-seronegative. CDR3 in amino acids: CASKEDREDEKLFF. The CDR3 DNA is TGTGCCAGCAAGGAGGACAGGGAGGATGAAAAACTGTTTTTT.